This T cell receptor beta chain is drawn from a study of blood T cell repertoires in COVID-19. Turning to the study itself: COVID-19 samples collected from the United States, Italy and Spain covered acute and convalescent phases.

The CDR3 length is 14 residues. From germline, CDR1 is GTSNPN and CDR2 SVGIG (reference sequence). Trimming cost V 2 bases and J 9 bases, with 14 bases left between them. Per the authors' pipeline: Reference gene primers were amplified, and this amplification served to estimate nucleated cell counts. The table came from immunoSEQ multiplex PCR; TCRdb's copy has only in-frame clones and leaves some out. The D gene and trimming were derived from the DNA, and the V and J assignments and clone size from that table. The sample has about 74,000 clones; about nine tenths are singletons. This sequence was found in a woman older than 75 with active or convalescent COVID-19. J is TRBJ1-6 and V is TRBV30, with D hard to call. Sequencing was carried out using peripheral blood. As DNA, the CDR3 is TGTGCCTGGAGTAGGAGCTTGGAAGGTTCACCCCTCCACTTT. This sequence encodes CAWSRSLEGSPLHF.